The rows below give T cell receptor beta chains drawn from one sample of a study of identical twins. MiXCR, applied by TCRdb to the 5' RACE reads, yields one record per CDR3 protein. The profile covers about 280,000 distinct CDR3 sequences, with approximately 8% appearing a single time and approximately 2.1% taken by the ten largest. These data also formed part of another study, on yellow fever vaccine responses in identical twins.

Sample: memory (CD45RO+) T cells sorted from blood. These TCRs come from a woman under 30 in good health. CDR3s include the opening cysteine and the closing phenylalanine or tryptophan. Each record gives: D gene, J gene, V gene, clone size, CDR3 protein, CDR3 DNA. A D gene is named only where the DNA matches it firmly. Clone size is given for some rows only: seen once, a few or many times, or a class if the clone is expanded.

D: TRBD1; J: TRBJ1-4; V: TRBV20-1; size: many; CDR3: CSANRGEKLFF; DNA: TGCAGTGCTAACAGGGGTGAAAAACTGTTTTTT
D: -; J: TRBJ2-6; V: TRBV21-1; size: few; CDR3: CASSNHRGSGANVLTF; DNA: TGTGCCAGCAGCAACCACAGGGGCTCTGGGGCCAACGTCCTGACTTTC
D: -; J: TRBJ1-1; V: TRBV12-3/TRBV12-4; size: many; CDR3: CASRYENTEAFF; DNA: TGTGCCAGCAGATATGAGAACACTGAAGCTTTCTTT
D: TRBD2; J: TRBJ2-3; V: TRBV4-1; size: few; CDR3: CASSQDMRGSTDTQYF; DNA: TGCGCCAGCAGCCAAGATATGCGGGGGAGCACAGATACGCAGTATTTT
D: -; J: TRBJ2-3; V: TRBV3-1; size: many; CDR3: CASSQDPANTDTQYF; DNA: TGTGCCAGCAGCCAAGACCCCGCAAACACAGATACGCAGTATTTT
D: TRBD2; J: TRBJ2-3; V: TRBV12-3/TRBV12-4; size: many; CDR3: CASSTRGSGRGPFTDTQYF; DNA: TGTGCCAGCAGTACCCGGGGTAGCGGGAGGGGCCCGTTCACAGATACGCAGTATTTT
D: TRBD2; J: TRBJ2-7; V: TRBV5-1; size: many; CDR3: CASTAGVVPYEQYF; DNA: TGCGCCAGCACGGCGGGAGTCGTCCCCTACGAGCAGTACTTC
D: -; J: TRBJ2-4; V: TRBV24-1; size: many; CDR3: CATVWSGSFAKNIQYF; DNA: TGTGCCACCGTCTGGAGTGGCTCATTTGCCAAAAACATTCAGTACTTC
D: -; J: TRBJ2-3; V: TRBV6-5; size: many; CDR3: CASSYEDGTDTQYF; DNA: TGTGCCAGCAGTTACGAGGACGGCACAGATACGCAGTATTTT
D: -; J: TRBJ2-1; V: TRBV3-1; size: many; CDR3: CASWGPSGSEQFF; DNA: TGTGCCAGTTGGGGACCGTCCGGGAGTGAGCAGTTCTTC
D: TRBD2; J: TRBJ2-3; V: TRBV9; size: many; CDR3: CASRPGLAGNTDTQYF; DNA: TGTGCCAGCAGACCGGGACTAGCGGGGAACACAGATACGCAGTATTTT
D: TRBD2; J: TRBJ2-3; V: TRBV6-1; size: many; CDR3: CASRGLAGTDTQYF; DNA: TGTGCCAGCAGAGGACTAGCGGGAACAGATACGCAGTATTTT
D: -; J: TRBJ1-2; V: TRBV2; size: many; CDR3: CASSKNGRFNYGYTF; DNA: TGTGCCAGCAGTAAAAACGGACGGTTTAACTATGGCTACACCTTC
D: -; J: TRBJ2-7; V: TRBV11-2; size: -; CDR3: CASSLVQFESERKGEQYF; DNA: TGTGCCAGCAGCTTAGTACAATTTGAGTCGGAAAGAAAGGGGGAGCAGTACTTC
D: -; J: TRBJ1-4; V: TRBV21-1; size: few; CDR3: CASSKAQGTNEKLFF; DNA: TGTGCCAGCAGCAAAGCGCAGGGGACTAATGAAAAACTGTTTTTT
D: -; J: TRBJ2-1; V: TRBV3-1; size: -; CDR3: CASSQSREGEFF; DNA: TGTGCCAGCAGCCAATCCAGGGAGGGGGAGTTCTTC
D: TRBD1; J: TRBJ2-1; V: TRBV18; size: few; CDR3: CASSPRQGLLYNEQFF; DNA: TGTGCCAGCTCACCACGACAGGGGTTGTTGTACAATGAGCAGTTCTTC
D: TRBD1; J: TRBJ1-2; V: TRBV29-1; size: few; CDR3: CSVVQGGNYGYTF; DNA: TGCAGCGTTGTGCAGGGGGGAAACTATGGCTACACCTTC
D: TRBD1; J: TRBJ2-7; V: TRBV10-1; size: few; CDR3: CASSPGTGGYEQYF; DNA: TGCGCCAGCAGCCCCGGGACAGGGGGCTACGAGCAGTACTTC
D: -; J: TRBJ2-2; V: TRBV20-1; size: many; CDR3: CSARVAPPAGELFF; DNA: TGCAGTGCTAGAGTCGCACCGCCGGCCGGGGAGCTGTTTTTT
D: TRBD1; J: TRBJ2-2; V: TRBV29-1; size: few; CDR3: CSVAGTDNTGELFF; DNA: TGCAGCGTTGCCGGGACAGATAACACCGGGGAGCTGTTTTTT
D: -; J: TRBJ1-6; V: TRBV11-1; size: few; CDR3: CASSPPSPGPKGGNSPLHF; DNA: TGTGCCAGCAGCCCCCCCTCCCCGGGACCTAAAGGGGGAAATTCACCCCTCCACTTT